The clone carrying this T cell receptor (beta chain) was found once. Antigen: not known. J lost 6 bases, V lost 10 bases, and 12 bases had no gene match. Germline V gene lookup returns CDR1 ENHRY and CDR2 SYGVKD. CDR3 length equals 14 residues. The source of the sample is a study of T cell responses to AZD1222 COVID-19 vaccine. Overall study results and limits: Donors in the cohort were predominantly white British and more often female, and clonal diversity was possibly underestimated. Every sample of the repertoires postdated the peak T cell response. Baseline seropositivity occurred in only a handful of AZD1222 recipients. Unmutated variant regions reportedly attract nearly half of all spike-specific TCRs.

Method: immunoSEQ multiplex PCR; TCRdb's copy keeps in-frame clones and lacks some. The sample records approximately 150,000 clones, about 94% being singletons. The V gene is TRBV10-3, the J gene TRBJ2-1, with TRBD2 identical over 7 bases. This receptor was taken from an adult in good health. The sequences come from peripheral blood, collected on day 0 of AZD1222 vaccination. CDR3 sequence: CATIEAGVRNEQFF. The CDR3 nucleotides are TGTGCCACCATAGAGGCGGGAGTCCGCAATGAGCAGTTCTTC.